The TCR beta chain described here comes from a study of CD8 T cells in ankylosing spondylitis. General study results and limits: Matched synovial fluid from ankylosing spondylitis patients was reported to be enriched for disease-linked clones.

The CDR3 has 13 residues. Germline V gene sequence: CDR1 SQVTM, CDR2 ANQGSEA. V was cut by 7 bases and J by 0 bases, with 12 bases left in between. This clonotype appeared many times. Its target is not known. The authors made TCR beta libraries by quantitative 5'-RACE with molecular barcodes. MiXCR, run by TCRdb on the 5' RACE reads, gives a single entry per CDR3 protein. Of fewer than 350,000 distinct CDR3 sequences listed, about 9.9% are singletons. This sequence was found in a female donor with ankylosing spondylitis or in good health (not recorded which). The chain is built from TRBV29-1 and TRBJ1-2; TRBD1 might be the D (5 bases). Sequencing was done on a sample of blood, either unsorted or a sorted T cell fraction (not recorded which). The CDR3 here is CSGMRGTNYGYTF. CDR3 bases: TGCAGCGGGATGAGGGGCACTAACTATGGCTACACCTTC.